This section outlines one T cell receptor beta chain sequence together with its context. Antigen: not known. Sequencing sought depths of 1 in 200,000 to 1 in 1 million T cells. Repertoires were generated with immunoSEQ multiplex PCR, while TCRdb's copy carries only in-frame clones and drops some. The repertoire consists of more than 200,000 clones, with roughly 77% occurring once and the leading ten covering more than 4.5%. The sample comes from a study of cytotoxic CD8 clonotypes in ibrutinib-treated CLL. The wider study: The cohort had over nine relapsed/refractory and some 16 treatment-naive patients, around 18 IGHV unmutated. After a median of 68 months, roughly 14 patients stayed remitted and some 12 progressed; responses had been partial in about 24 and complete in 2.

Study-level points and caveats: Public clonotypes were seen rarely and were contracted or stable on treatment.

CDR3 length: 13 amino acids. Germline assignment: CDR1 SGHVS and CDR2 FNYEAQ. Trimming took 5 bases from V and 2 from J, leaving 8 bases between them. This clonotype was sampled from a human donor with chronic lymphocytic leukemia. The J gene is TRBJ2-3, the V gene TRBV7-6; D remains unclear. Source: PBMCs, taken after 12 months of ibrutinib treatment. In DNA form, the CDR3 reads TGTGCCAGCAGCACGCACCCCACAGATACGCAGTATTTT. The encoded protein is CASSTHPTDTQYF.